This TCR beta chain was captured in a study of blood T cell repertoires in COVID-19 (TCRdb year 2020). Study-level background: Samples covering the acute and convalescent phases of COVID-19 were provided by collaborators in the United States, Italy and Spain. The material from the prospective study consisted of cDNA or gDNA derived from T cells, B-cell-depleted T cells, or PBMCs. Deeply sampled blood TCRbeta repertoires from subjects exposed to, actively infected with, or recovered from COVID-19 were included in the dataset. A freely available public database, intended as a resource for researchers studying the immune response to SARS-CoV-2, is where the repertoires were released. The samples were drawn from two sources: the first 160 participants of the ongoing ImmuneRACE study, and fewer than 1,500 subjects contributed by 6 global collaborators. Nearly every sample came with metadata listing a de-identified subject ID, COVID-19 status, age in years and sex. Where HLA class I and class II types were available, the types were taken from metadata supplied by the sample provider, not from assay-based typing.

From a lookup of the germline V gene, CDR1 and CDR2 are SNHLY and FYNNEI. Trimming costs V 5 bases and J 5 bases, and their ends lie 18 bases apart. From the cysteine through the phenylalanine, the CDR3 covers 15 amino acids. Just the 45-base CDR3 DNA is kept, in frame starting at base 1. TCRbeta CDR3 regions were amplified from genomic DNA by means of the immunoSEQ Assay, a bias-controlled multiplex PCR. The authors' pipeline ran thus. The number of nucleated cells in each sample was estimated from the amplification of reference gene primers within the assay. To quantify the absolute abundance of each unique TCRbeta CDR3 rearrangement, sequence reads were collapsed and filtered. For each sample, productive Simpson clonality was calculated as the square root of Simpson's diversity index across productive rearrangements. The table was pulled from immuneACCESS by TCRdb, which kept in-frame rearrangements only. Such tables lose some clones; where checked, under half of the loss comes from unresolved V genes, and the rest has no known cause. The DNA was the basis for D and trimming; V, J and clone size are from that table. This sample lists 55,000 to 80,000 clones; over 75% were detected once. Jointly, the top ten make up about 2.1% of the sample.

As to this clone: Its binding antigen is unknown. Per-base qualities were not stored, and no clone one base away is much larger.

The full study reports these points: How much clinical and demographic metadata was included differed by source and by participant, and the metadata was provided uncurated.

Each collaborating institution followed its own protocols to collect whole blood in K2EDTA tubes. For TCRbeta analysis, collaborators shipped samples in one of three forms: frozen whole blood, isolated PBMCs, or DNA extracted from either of those sample types. The chain is made from TRBV2 and TRBJ1-1; the best D guess is TRBD1, with 5 bases matching. The source is a human donor in a cohort sampled during active COVID-19. The specimen sequenced was peripheral blood. The CDR3 amino acid sequence is: CASSTARQLGTEAFF. DNA sequence: TGTGCCAGCAGTACCGCAAGACAGCTAGGTACTGAAGCTTTCTTT. Reference TRBV2 and TRBJ1-1 proteins supply the regions before and after the CDR3; the full variable domain is: EPEVTQTPSHQVTQMGQEVILRCVPISNHLYFYWYRQILGQKVEFLVSFYNNEISEKSEIFDDQFSVERPDGSNFTLKIRSTKLEDSAMYFCASSTARQLGTEAFFGQGTRLTVV.